The clone carrying this T cell receptor (beta chain) was counted ten times or more. The data stem from a study of T-cell reconstitution after alpha-beta-depleted transplantation in children. Unique molecular identifiers were incorporated during preparation of the TCRbeta library. MiXCR was run by TCRdb on the PCR reads, yielding one entry per CDR3 protein. In the table there are approximately 350,000 distinct CDR3 sequences, around a tenth of which are singletons. Germline-derived CDR1 and CDR2 are DFQATT and SNEGSKA (reference sequence). The CDR3 totals 15 residues. J lost 4 bases, V lost 0 bases, and 6 bases had no gene match.

The TCR was taken from a human donor who donated a stem cell graft to a child with acute lymphoblastic leukemia. V usage is TRBV20-1 and J usage is TRBJ2-1, with TRBD2 identical over 7 bases. Sequenced material: PBMCs from the stem cell graft donor, taken from the stem cell graft. The DNA for the CDR3 is TGCAGTGCTAGAGAGGCGGGGGAGAGATACAATGAGCAGTTCTTC. Translation gives CSAREAGERYNEQFF.